Shown below are 15 T cell receptor beta chains from a single sample sequenced in a study of CD8+CD57+ T cells in acquired aplastic anemia. Profiling that covered TCR beta VDJ and CDR3 relied on genomic DNA as its template. TCRdb processed the reads anew with MiXCR; each CDR3 protein has one entry. This table has approximately 180,000 distinct CDR3 sequences, roughly 48% appearing once. Patients chosen for sequencing had CD8+CD57+ cells that had expanded, as shown by flow cytometry. Sequenced input: sorted CD4+, CD8+, or CD8+CD57+ T cells (not recorded which) from PBMCs. The receptor set was obtained from a human donor with aplastic anemia.

This clonotype has just a few counts. The chain uses TRBV20-1 and TRBJ2-3; D ambiguous. V lost 6 bases and J 4 bases, leaving 26 bases between the germline ends. Germline V gene sequence: CDR1 DFQATT, CDR2 SNEGSKA (reference sequence). The CDR3 extends over 17 amino acids. The CDR3 spells CSAPPDLSAVSADTQYF. The CDR3 DNA follows: TGCAGTGCCCCGCCCGACTTATCGGCCGTGTCAGCAGATACGCAGTATTTT.

This clonotype was recorded many times. The rearrangement uses TRBV12-3 or TRBV12-4 and TRBJ1-4; D is perhaps TRBD1 (6 bases). The CDR3 covers 13 residues. V dropped 4 bases and J dropped 7 bases, with 10 bases sitting between them. The CDR3 is CASSSTGPEKLFF. Here the CDR3 DNA reads TGTGCCAGCAGTTCGACAGGACCTGAAAAACTGTTTTTT.

The chain employs TRBV2 and TRBJ2-2; no firm D call. V lost 6 bases to trimming and J lost 8 bases, with 13 bases between them. This CDR3 comprises 13 residues. Germline-derived CDR1 and CDR2 are SNHLY and FYNNEI. The chain's CDR3 is CASSEQPTGELFF. CDR3 sequence (DNA): TGTGCCAGCAGCGAACAGCCGACAGGGGAGCTGTTTTTT.

Of note for this clonotype: Here the CDR3 omits its conserved ending phenylalanine or tryptophan, so a read error is the likely source. V usage is TRBV7-8 and J usage is TRBJ2-7; the D gene is possibly TRBD1 (6 bases). V gave up 8 bases and J gave up 1 base, with 21 bases separating them. There are 16 residues in the CDR3. Germline V gene sequence: CDR1 SGHVS, CDR2 FQNEAQ. The DNA of the CDR3 is TGTGCCAGCTCCCAACCGGGACAAGCGCATTCCTACGAGCAGTACTAC. It codes for CASSQPGQAHSYEQYY.

This clonotype was observed a single time. The V gene is TRBV7-6, the J gene TRBJ1-1; D unresolved. The CDR3 has 13 amino acids. Germline CDR1 SGHVS, CDR2 FNYEAQ. V was cut by 5 bases and J by 0 bases, with 7 bases left in between. The CDR3 region is CASSRRLNTEAFF. As DNA, the CDR3 is TGTGCCAGCAGCCGACGACTGAACACTGAAGCTTTCTTT.

This clonotype was detected a few times. The rearrangement joins TRBV6-1 to TRBJ2-1; 12 bases line up with TRBD2. Germline V gene data show CDR1 as MNHNS and CDR2 as SASEGT. The V and J ends lost 6 bases and 7 bases, in that order; junction bases with no gene match: 10. CDR3 length: 16 residues. The CDR3 coding sequence is TGTGCCAGCAGACACTATCCTAGCGGGGGGGGGAATGAGCAGTTCTTC. It yields the protein CASRHYPSGGGNEQFF.

The chain has TRBV7-2 and TRBJ2-7; D unresolved. Germline V lookup: CDR1 SGHTA, CDR2 FQGNSA. The CDR3 totals 14 residues. Trimming removed 0 bases from V and 3 bases from J, with 9 bases in between. The CDR3 sequence: CASSLALEIYEQYF. Here the CDR3 DNA reads TGTGCCAGCAGCTTAGCACTGGAGATCTACGAGCAGTACTTC.

The chain recombines TRBV7-1 with TRBJ2-1, with 10 nucleotides matching TRBD2. TRBV7-1 is an open reading frame, and its role is uncertain. Losses at the gene ends were 3 bases for V and 5 bases for J; bases not matched to a gene: 10. The CDR3 runs 17 residues. This chain's CDR3 is CASSSLGGLASHNEQFF. CDR3 in DNA: TGTGCCAGCAGCTCGCTAGGGGGACTAGCGTCCCACAATGAGCAGTTCTTC.

This chain uses TRBV2 with TRBJ1-1, with D possibly being TRBD1 (5 bases). CDR1 is SNHLY, CDR2 FYNNEI, per germline. Trimming took off 3 bases at V and 5 bases at J, with 16 bases between the two ends. CDR3 length: 15 residues. The CDR3 here is CASSDSDGGSTEAFF. For the CDR3, the DNA is TGTGCCAGCAGTGACTCGGACGGGGGATCGACTGAAGCTTTCTTT.

This clonotype was counted only a few times. Here the CDR3 reads CASSFLGQGADTQYF. In DNA, the CDR3 is TGTGCCAGCAGTTTCCTCGGACAGGGGGCAGATACGCAGTATTTT. The chain combines TRBV2 with TRBJ2-3, with 10 bases matching TRBD1. CDR3 length: 15 amino acids. The germline V gene has CDR1 SNHLY and CDR2 FYNNEI. The trim removed 5 bases at V and 4 bases at J, leaving 6 bases unmatched.

V and J are TRBV7-6 and TRBJ2-3; 7 bases agree with TRBD2. The length of the CDR3 is 14 residues. V lost 2 bases to trimming and J lost 1 base; unmatched junction nucleotides: 0. The germline V gene has CDR1 SGHVS and CDR2 FNYEAQ. The CDR3 sequence: CASSLLAGTDTQYF. The CDR3 nucleotides read TGTGCCAGCAGCTTACTAGCGGGCACAGATACGCAGTATTTT.

This clonotype was counted ten times or more. The genes are TRBV5-1 and TRBJ1-1; 7 bases are a match to TRBD1. Germline loops: CDR1 SGHRS, CDR2 YFSETQ. V was clipped by 0 bases and J by 6 bases; unmatched bases: 8. The CDR3 is made up of 15 amino acids. CDR3 sequence: CASSLALDRIAEAFF. DNA for the CDR3: TGCGCCAGCAGCTTGGCTCTGGACAGGATCGCTGAAGCTTTCTTT. The variable domain in full, completed from reference TRBV5-1 and TRBJ1-1, reads KAGVTQTPRYLIKTRGQQVTLSCSPISGHRSVSWYQQTPGQGLQFLFEYFSETQRNKGNFPGRFSGRQFSNSRSEMNVSTLELGDSALYLCASSLALDRIAEAFFGQGTRLTVV.

As concerns this clonotype: With a much larger clone just one base away, this may be a read error. The V gene is TRBV6-1, the J gene TRBJ2-1, with a weak D call TRBD2 (7 bases). Germline V gene data show CDR1 as MNHNS and CDR2 as SASEGT. The V end was cut by 11 bases, the J end by 4 bases, with 18 bases between. CDR3 length equals 14 residues. The CDR3 DNA sequence: TGTGCCGGCATTGTGGCGGGGGCGTACAATGAGCAGTTCTTC. Its translation: CAGIVAGAYNEQFF.

To note about this clonotype: A junction end diverges from the germline sequence, so it may reflect a read error. The chain employs TRBV20-1 and TRBJ2-5, with 8 nucleotides matching TRBD1. CDR1 is DFQATT and CDR2 is SNEGSKA in the germline V gene (reference sequence). CDR3 length: 11 residues. CDR3 protein: CSASPGQGADF. The CDR3 coding sequence is TGCAGTGCTAGCCCTGGACAGGGCGCCGACTTC.

This chain links TRBV14 with TRBJ1-2, with 10 bases lining up with TRBD1. There are 15 residues in the CDR3. The germline gives CDR1 SGHDN, CDR2 FVKESK. The V gene end was trimmed by 4 bases and the J gene end by 3 bases; junction bases not matched to a gene: 5. This chain's CDR3 is CASSLGQGLHYGYTF. The CDR3 DNA follows: TGTGCCAGCAGCCTGGGACAGGGGTTACACTATGGCTACACCTTC. Together with reference TRBV14 and TRBJ1-2, the CDR3 gives the full variable domain: EAGVTQFPSHSVIEKGQTVTLRCDPISGHDNLYWYRRVMGKEIKFLLHFVKESKQDESGMPNNRFLAERTGGTYSTLKVQPAELEDSGVYFCASSLGQGLHYGYTFGSGTRLTVV.